This TCR beta chain is drawn from a study of response to subunit inactivated influenza vaccine. Germline V gene lookup returns CDR1 MNHNY and CDR2 SVGAGI (reference sequence). V gave up 11 bases and J gave up 5 bases; unmatched junction bases: 8. The CDR3 has 13 residues. From the RT-PCR reads, TCRdb called clonotypes with MiXCR, one entry per CDR3 protein. Among about 240,000 distinct CDR3 sequences listed, over 9% were seen once. The specimen was non-naive T cells sorted from PBMCs, collected 14 days before vaccination. The sequence derives from a man between 50 and 59 years old who received an inactivated influenza vaccine. The rearrangement links TRBV6-6 to TRBJ2-2; 7 bases align to TRBD1. This CDR3 is CAATGAPTGELFF. DNA of the CDR3: TGTGCCGCAACAGGGGCCCCGACCGGGGAGCTGTTTTTT.